This TCR beta chain was observed in a study of T cell responses to AZD1222 COVID-19 vaccine. Findings and limits, study-wide: Baseline seropositivity characterized only 5 to 7 AZD1222 recipients. Spike-wide coverage was observed for vaccine-associated CD4 TCRs, with dominant responses at 160-218 and 743-854. Repertoire collection took place solely once the T cell response had peaked.

Points on this clone: Its antigen is not known.

Germline CDR1 GTSNPN, CDR2 SVGIG (reference sequence). Trimming shortened V by 8 bases and J by 0 bases, and 10 bases separated the two germline ends. The CDR3 covers 12 residues. Profiling relied on immunoSEQ multiplex PCR, and the TCRdb table lists in-frame clones only, not all of them. The sample includes about 150,000 clones, 80% to 95% seen only once; the top ten take less than 6.5%. The gene calls are TRBV30 and TRBJ1-1; D unresolved. This sample comprised peripheral blood, obtained 28 days after the second AZD1222 dose. This sequence was found in an adult who received the AZD1222 COVID-19 vaccine. The CDR3 coding sequence is TGTGCCCATCGCAGGTTGAACACTGAAGCTTTCTTT. Translated: CAHRRLNTEAFF. The complete variable domain, with remaining parts taken from reference TRBV30 and TRBJ1-1, reads SQTIHQWPATLVQPVGSPLSLECTVEGTSNPNLYWYRQAAGRGLQLLFYSVGIGQISSEVPQNLSASRPQDRQFILSSKKLLLSDSGFYLCAHRRLNTEAFFGQGTRLTVV.